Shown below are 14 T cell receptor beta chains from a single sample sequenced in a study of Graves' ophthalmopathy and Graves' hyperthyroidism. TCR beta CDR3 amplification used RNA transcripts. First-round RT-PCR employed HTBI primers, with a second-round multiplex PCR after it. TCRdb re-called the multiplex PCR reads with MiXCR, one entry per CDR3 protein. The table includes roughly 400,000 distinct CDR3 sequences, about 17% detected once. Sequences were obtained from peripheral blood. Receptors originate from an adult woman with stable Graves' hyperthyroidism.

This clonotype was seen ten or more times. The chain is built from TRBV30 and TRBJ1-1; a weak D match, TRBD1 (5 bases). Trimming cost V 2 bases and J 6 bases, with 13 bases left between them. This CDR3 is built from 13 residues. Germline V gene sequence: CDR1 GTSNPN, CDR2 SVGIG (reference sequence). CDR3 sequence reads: CAWSIPTEAEAFF. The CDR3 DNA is TGTGCCTGGAGTATTCCGACAGAAGCTGAAGCTTTCTTT.

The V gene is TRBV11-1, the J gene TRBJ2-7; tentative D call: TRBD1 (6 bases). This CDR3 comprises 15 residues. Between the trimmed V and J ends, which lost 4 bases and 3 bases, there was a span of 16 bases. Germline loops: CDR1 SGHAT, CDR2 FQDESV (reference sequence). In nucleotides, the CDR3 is TGTGCCAGCAGCTCCAGACAGGAACCCCTCTACGAGCAGTACTTC. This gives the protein CASSSRQEPLYEQYF.

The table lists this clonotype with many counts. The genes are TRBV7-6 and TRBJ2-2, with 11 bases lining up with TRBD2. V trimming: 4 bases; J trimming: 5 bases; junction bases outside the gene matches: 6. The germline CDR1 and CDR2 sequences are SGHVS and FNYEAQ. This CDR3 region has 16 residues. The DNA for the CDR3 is TGTGCCAGCAGCTCGAGACTAGCGGGAATGACCGGGGAGCTGTTTTTT. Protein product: CASSSRLAGMTGELFF.

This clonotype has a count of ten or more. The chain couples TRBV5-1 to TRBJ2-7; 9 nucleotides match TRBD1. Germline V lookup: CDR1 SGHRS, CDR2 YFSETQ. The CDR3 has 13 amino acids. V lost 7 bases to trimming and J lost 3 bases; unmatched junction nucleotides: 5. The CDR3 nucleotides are TGCGCCAGCGGGACAGGGATAATCTACGAGCAGTACTTC. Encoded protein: CASGTGIIYEQYF.

The CDR3 nucleotides are TGCGCCAGCAGCGAGGACCTAGGTGTTGGGCAGTACTTC. Translation gives CASSEDLGVGQYF. V gene TRBV5-1 combines with J gene TRBJ2-7, with D uncertain. The V gene lost 4 bases and the J gene lost 9 bases, with 17 bases spanning the gap. Germline lookup yields CDR1 SGHRS and CDR2 YFSETQ. CDR3 length: 13 amino acids. The entire variable domain, with the rest obtained from reference TRBV5-1 and TRBJ2-7, is as follows: KAGVTQTPRYLIKTRGQQVTLSCSPISGHRSVSWYQQTPGQGLQFLFEYFSETQRNKGNFPGRFSGRQFSNSRSEMNVSTLELGDSALYLCASSEDLGVGQYFGPGTRLTVT.

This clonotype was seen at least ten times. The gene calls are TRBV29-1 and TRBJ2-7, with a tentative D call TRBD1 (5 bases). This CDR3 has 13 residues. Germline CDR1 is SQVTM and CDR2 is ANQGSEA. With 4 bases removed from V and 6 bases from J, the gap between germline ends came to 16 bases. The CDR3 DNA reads TGCAGCGTTGCCTTGCGGAGAACAGGCGAGCAGTACTTC. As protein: CSVALRRTGEQYF.

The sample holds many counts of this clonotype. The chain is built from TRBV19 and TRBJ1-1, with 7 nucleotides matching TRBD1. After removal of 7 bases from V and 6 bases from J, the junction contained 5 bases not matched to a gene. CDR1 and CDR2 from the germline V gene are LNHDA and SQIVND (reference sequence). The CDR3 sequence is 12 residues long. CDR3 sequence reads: CASTNRGPEAFF. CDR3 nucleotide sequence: TGTGCCAGTACCAACAGGGGACCTGAAGCTTTCTTT.

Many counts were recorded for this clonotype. The CDR3 nucleotides read TGTGCCAGCAGTCAAGATACTTACAGGGAAAAACCCAACTACGAGCAGTACTTC. Its protein product is CASSQDTYREKPNYEQYF. The rearrangement links TRBV28 to TRBJ2-7, with D maybe TRBD1 (6 bases). The CDR3 loop spans 18 amino acids. Germline CDR1 and CDR2: MDHEN and SYDVKM. Trimming removed 5 bases from V and 3 bases from J, with 26 bases in between.

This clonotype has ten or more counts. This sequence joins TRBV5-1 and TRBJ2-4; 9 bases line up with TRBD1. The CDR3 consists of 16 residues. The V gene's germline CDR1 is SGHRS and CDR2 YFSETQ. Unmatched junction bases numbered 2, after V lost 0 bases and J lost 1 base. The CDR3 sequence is CASSLGTGAAKNIQYF. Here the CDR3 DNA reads TGCGCCAGCAGCTTGGGGACAGGGGCGGCCAAAAACATTCAGTACTTC.

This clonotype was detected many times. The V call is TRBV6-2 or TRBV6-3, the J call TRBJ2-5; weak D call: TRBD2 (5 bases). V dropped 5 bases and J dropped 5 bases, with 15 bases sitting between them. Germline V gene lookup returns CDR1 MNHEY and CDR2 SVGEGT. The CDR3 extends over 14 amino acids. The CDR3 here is CASSAVSIAETQYF. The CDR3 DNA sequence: TGTGCCAGCAGTGCAGTGAGTATAGCGGAGACCCAGTACTTC.

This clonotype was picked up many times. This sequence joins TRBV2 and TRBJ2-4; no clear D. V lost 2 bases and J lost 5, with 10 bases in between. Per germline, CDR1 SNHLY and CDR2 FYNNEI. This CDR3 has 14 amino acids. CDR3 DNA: TGTGCCAGCAGTGAACAGGTTACCGAAAACATTCAGTACTTC. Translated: CASSEQVTENIQYF.

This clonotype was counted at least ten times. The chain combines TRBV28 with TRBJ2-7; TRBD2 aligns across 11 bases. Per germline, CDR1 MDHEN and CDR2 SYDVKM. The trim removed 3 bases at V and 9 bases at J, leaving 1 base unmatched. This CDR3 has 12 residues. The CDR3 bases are TGTGCCAGCAGTTTGGGGACTAGCGGGCAGTACTTC. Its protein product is CASSLGTSGQYF.

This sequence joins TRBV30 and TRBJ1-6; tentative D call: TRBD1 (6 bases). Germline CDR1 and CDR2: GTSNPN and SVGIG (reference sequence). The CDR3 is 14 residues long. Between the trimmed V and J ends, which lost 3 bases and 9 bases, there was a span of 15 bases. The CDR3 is CAWSTGGTPSPLHF. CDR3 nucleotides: TGTGCCTGGAGCACGGGGGGCACGCCTTCACCCCTCCACTTT.

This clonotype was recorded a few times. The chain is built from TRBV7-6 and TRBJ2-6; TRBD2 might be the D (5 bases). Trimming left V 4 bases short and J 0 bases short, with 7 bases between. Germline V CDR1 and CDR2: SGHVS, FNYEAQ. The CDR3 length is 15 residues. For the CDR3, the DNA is TGTGCCAGCAGCTCGGGGAACTCTGGGGCCAACGTCCTGACTTTC. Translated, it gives CASSSGNSGANVLTF.